The text below deals with one T cell receptor (beta chain). The data were obtained in a study of T cell changes during pregnancy in multiple sclerosis. The length of the CDR3 is 18 residues. The germline gives CDR1 SGHAT, CDR2 FQNNGV. V lost 5 bases to trimming and J lost 3 bases; unmatched junction nucleotides: 16. Clones were sequenced by immunoSEQ multiplex PCR, and TCRdb holds only the in-frame ones, with some missing. The table lists 20,000 to 25,000 clones, approximately 95% of them singletons. Here the sequenced sample was CD8+ T cells from peripheral blood mononuclear cells, taken in the third trimester of pregnancy. The chain carries TRBV11-2 and TRBJ2-5; 9 bases agree with TRBD2. The source of this sequence is a female donor with multiple sclerosis, enrolled in a pregnancy study. The CDR3 DNA is TGTGCCAGCAGCCCCCTCCTCCATCAGTCTAGCGGGAAAGAGACCCAGTACTTC. Protein: CASSPLLHQSSGKETQYF.